Each of the 17 T cell receptor beta chains below was sequenced from the same sample in a study of blood T cell repertoires in COVID-19. Assay: immunoSEQ multiplex PCR; the TCRdb copy retains only in-frame clones and omits some. Of 200,000 to 250,000 clones in the sample, around 88% were seen once. The sequencing sample was made of peripheral blood. These receptors all come from a man in his late teens or twenties with active or convalescent COVID-19.

This clone was seen only once. The chain links TRBV24-1 to TRBJ2-5, with D uncertain. The V gene's germline CDR1 is KGHDR and CDR2 SFDVKD. V dropped 7 bases and J dropped 5 bases, with 19 bases sitting between them. CDR3 length: 15 amino acids. The CDR3 region has the DNA TGTGCCACCAGCGCCAACGGAGACCTAAGGGAGACCCAGTACTTC. This encodes CATSANGDLRETQYF.

The CDR3 DNA sequence: TGTGCCAGCAGCCAAGGACCCGGACAGGGGGCAGATACGCAGTATTTT. Amino acids: CASSQGPGQGADTQYF. The rearrangement links TRBV3-1 (or the pseudogene TRBV3-2) to TRBJ2-3; 10 positions agree with TRBD1. Germline V gene lookup returns CDR1 LGHDT and CDR2 YNNKEL (reference sequence). The V segment lost 1 base and the J segment 4 bases; nucleotides outside the gene matches: 5. The CDR3 consists of 16 residues.

V gene TRBV10-3 combines with J gene TRBJ2-2, with 14 bases that match TRBD2. The germline gives CDR1 ENHRY, CDR2 SYGVKD. The CDR3 is 19 amino acids. V trimming: 6 bases; J trimming: 0 bases; junction bases outside the gene matches: 9. The CDR3 nucleotides are TGTGCCATCAGACCGACTAGCGGGAGGGATGACGCGAACACCGGGGAGCTGTTTTTT. Its translation: CAIRPTSGRDDANTGELFF.

The chain joins TRBV28 to TRBJ2-7, with D possibly TRBD1 on 6 matching bases. The V and J ends lost 7 bases and 4 bases respectively, with 8 bases between them. This CDR3 is 11 amino acids long. Germline CDR1 and CDR2: MDHEN and SYDVKM. In DNA, the CDR3 is TGTGCCAGCATAGGGGGATACGAGCAGTACTTC. Amino acids: CASIGGYEQYF.

The chain recombines TRBV19 with TRBJ2-7; D is unclear. The CDR3 covers 14 residues. In germline, CDR1 is LNHDA, CDR2 SQIVND (reference sequence). V lost 6 bases, J lost 2 bases, and 14 bases lay in between. The CDR3, as DNA: TGTGCCAGTAGACGAGGTGTTCCCCCCTACGAGCAGTACTTC. This sequence encodes CASRRGVPPYEQYF.

V gene TRBV4-3 combines with J gene TRBJ1-4; D unresolved. Trimming cost V 6 bases and J 0 bases, with 23 bases left between them. CDR3 length: 19 residues. Germline V gene data show CDR1 as LGHNA and CDR2 as YSLEER. Here the CDR3 DNA reads TGCGCCAGCAGTGGTGAAGCCAGTGGCTCGGGAACAACTAATGAAAAACTGTTTTTT. Protein: CASSGEASGSGTTNEKLFF.

This rearrangement joins TRBV3-1 (or the pseudogene TRBV3-2) to TRBJ2-2, with TRBD2 matching 8 bases. The V gene's germline CDR1 is LGHDT and CDR2 YNNKEL (reference sequence). J was trimmed by 8 bases and V by 4 bases; bases with no gene match: 6. CDR3 length: 14 amino acids. The CDR3 DNA sequence: TGTGCCAGCAGCCGGCGGGGGGTGGATGGGGAGCTGTTTTTT. It yields the protein CASSRRGVDGELFF.

The chain employs TRBV5-1 and TRBJ1-2, with unresolved D. V lost 0 bases, J lost 4 bases, and 10 bases lay in between. Germline CDR1 and CDR2: SGHRS and YFSETQ. CDR3 length: 14 amino acids. The CDR3 region has the DNA TGCGCCAGCAGCTTGGCCGGCGCGGGCTATGGCTACACCTTC. This codes for CASSLAGAGYGYTF. The full variable domain, its missing parts supplied by reference TRBV5-1 and TRBJ1-2, is KAGVTQTPRYLIKTRGQQVTLSCSPISGHRSVSWYQQTPGQGLQFLFEYFSETQRNKGNFPGRFSGRQFSNSRSEMNVSTLELGDSALYLCASSLAGAGYGYTFGSGTRLTVV.

This sequence joins TRBV20-1 and TRBJ1-4, with 7 bases lining up with TRBD1. J gave up 7 bases and V 6 bases, and 8 bases lay outside the gene matches. Germline V CDR1 and CDR2: DFQATT, SNEGSKA (reference sequence). This CDR3 has 13 amino acids. CDR3 loop: CSASRQGGEKLFF. DNA for the CDR3: TGCAGTGCCAGTCGACAGGGTGGTGAAAAACTGTTTTTT.

In its sample, this clone was seen once. This chain links TRBV4-3 with TRBJ2-3, with 9 positions matching TRBD2. CDR3 length: 14 residues. V lost 3 bases to trimming and J lost 4 bases; unmatched junction nucleotides: 2. CDR1 is LGHNA, CDR2 YSLEER, per germline. The CDR3 nucleotides are TGCGCCAGCAGCCAGTGGACTAGCGCAGATACGCAGTATTTT. Amino acids: CASSQWTSADTQYF.

The V and J genes are TRBV6-4 and TRBJ1-2; 10 positions agree with TRBD1. The J segment lost 6 bases and the V segment lost 5 bases, leaving 3 bases of the junction unmatched. This CDR3 has 13 residues. Germline lookup yields CDR1 MRHNA and CDR2 SNTAGT. In nucleotides, the CDR3 is TGTGCCAGCAGTAAGGACAGGGGGGATGGCTACACCTTC. Translation gives CASSKDRGDGYTF.

In this sample, this clone turned up a few times. The CDR3 region has the DNA TGTGCCAGCAGCCCCGGCGGAACAGGGGTGGGCGGGGAGCTGTTTTTT. It encodes CASSPGGTGVGGELFF. The J gene is TRBJ2-2, the V gene TRBV9; 7 bases map to TRBD1. The CDR3 extends over 16 amino acids. In germline, CDR1 is SGDLS, CDR2 YYNGEE. V lost 4 bases, J lost 7 bases, and 13 bases stayed unmatched.

A few counts support this clone. CDR3: CASSDSGRANGYTF. CDR3 sequence (DNA): TGTGCCAGCAGTGACTCAGGCAGGGCTAATGGCTACACCTTC. This chain uses TRBV6-4 with TRBJ1-2, with D perhaps matching TRBD1 (5 bases). Germline-derived CDR1 and CDR2 are MRHNA and SNTAGT. The ends were cut back, 0 bases at V and 6 bases at J, with 11 bases in the middle. The CDR3 totals 14 residues.

This clone was detected once. The chain recombines TRBV5-4 with TRBJ1-1; possible D gene TRBD1, 5 bases. V gave up 6 bases and J gave up 1 base, with 19 bases separating them. The CDR3 has 16 residues. Germline V gene data show CDR1 as SGHNT and CDR2 as YYREEE (reference sequence). The CDR3 sequence is CASTKDSRVKNTEAFF. In nucleotides, the CDR3 is TGTGCCAGCACAAAAGATTCCAGGGTTAAGAACACTGAAGCTTTCTTT.

The chain recombines TRBV25-1 with TRBJ1-1; 7 positions match TRBD1. From germline, CDR1 is MGHDK and CDR2 SYGVNS. The CDR3 loop spans 14 amino acids. The V segment lost 3 bases and the J segment 3 bases; nucleotides outside the gene matches: 4. The CDR3 is CASSEGDRYTEAFF. CDR3 DNA sequence: TGTGCCAGCAGTGAGGGGGACAGATACACTGAAGCTTTCTTT.

The chain couples TRBV5-1 to TRBJ1-2; the D gene is possibly TRBD1 (5 bases). Trimming cost V 0 bases and J 8 bases, with 17 bases left between them. The length of the CDR3 is 15 residues. Germline loops: CDR1 SGHRS, CDR2 YFSETQ. Written as DNA, the CDR3 is TGCGCCAGCAGCTTGGAGGCCAGGGAACGACAGGGCTACACCTTC. Amino acid sequence: CASSLEARERQGYTF.

The chain joins TRBV6-5 to TRBJ1-6; D remains ambiguous. The germline V and J ends were trimmed by 0 bases and 9 bases, with 9 bases remaining between them. The CDR3 has 14 amino acids. CDR1 MNHEY and CDR2 SVGAGI come from the germline V gene. The CDR3 nucleotides read TGTGCCAGCAGTTACTCGAACGGGGTTTCACCCCTCCACTTT. It translates to CASSYSNGVSPLHF.